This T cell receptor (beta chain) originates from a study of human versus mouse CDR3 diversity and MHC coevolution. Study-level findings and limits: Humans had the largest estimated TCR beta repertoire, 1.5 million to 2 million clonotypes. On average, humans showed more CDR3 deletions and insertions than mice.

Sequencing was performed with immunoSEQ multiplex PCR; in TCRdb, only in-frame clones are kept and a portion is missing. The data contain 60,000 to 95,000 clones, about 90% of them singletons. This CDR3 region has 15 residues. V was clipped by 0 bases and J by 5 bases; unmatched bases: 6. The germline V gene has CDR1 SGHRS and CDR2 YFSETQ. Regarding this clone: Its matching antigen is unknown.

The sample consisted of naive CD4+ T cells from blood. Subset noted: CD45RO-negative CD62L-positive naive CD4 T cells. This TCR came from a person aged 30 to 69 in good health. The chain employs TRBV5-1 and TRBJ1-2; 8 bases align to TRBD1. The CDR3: CASSLETGAPYGYTF. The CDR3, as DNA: TGCGCCAGCAGCTTGGAGACAGGGGCTCCTTATGGCTACACCTTC. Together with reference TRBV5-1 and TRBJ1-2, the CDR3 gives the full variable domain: KAGVTQTPRYLIKTRGQQVTLSCSPISGHRSVSWYQQTPGQGLQFLFEYFSETQRNKGNFPGRFSGRQFSNSRSEMNVSTLELGDSALYLCASSLETGAPYGYTFGSGTRLTVV.